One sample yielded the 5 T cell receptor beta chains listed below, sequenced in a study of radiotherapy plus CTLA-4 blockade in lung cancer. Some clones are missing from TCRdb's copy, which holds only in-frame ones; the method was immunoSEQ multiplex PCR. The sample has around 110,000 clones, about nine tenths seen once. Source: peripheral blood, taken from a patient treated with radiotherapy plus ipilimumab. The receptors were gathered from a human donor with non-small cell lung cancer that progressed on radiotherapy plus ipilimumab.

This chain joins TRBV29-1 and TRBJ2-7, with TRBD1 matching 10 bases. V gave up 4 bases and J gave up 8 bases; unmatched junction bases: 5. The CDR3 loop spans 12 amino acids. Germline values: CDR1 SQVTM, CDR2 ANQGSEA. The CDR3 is CSVGQGAPQQYF. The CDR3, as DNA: TGCAGCGTTGGACAGGGGGCACCCCAGCAGTACTTC.

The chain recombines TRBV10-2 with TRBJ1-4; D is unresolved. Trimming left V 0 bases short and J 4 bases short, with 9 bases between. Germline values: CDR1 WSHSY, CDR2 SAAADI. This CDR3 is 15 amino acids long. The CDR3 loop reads CASSESAGFNEKLFF. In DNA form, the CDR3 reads TGCGCCAGCAGTGAGTCAGCCGGGTTTAATGAAAAACTGTTTTTT.

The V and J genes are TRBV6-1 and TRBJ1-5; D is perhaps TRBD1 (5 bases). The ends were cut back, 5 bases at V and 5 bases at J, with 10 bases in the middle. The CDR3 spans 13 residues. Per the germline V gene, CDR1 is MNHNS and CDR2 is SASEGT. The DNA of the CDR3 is TGTGCCAGCAGTCCCAGGGCGTATCAGCCCCAGCATTTT. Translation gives CASSPRAYQPQHF.

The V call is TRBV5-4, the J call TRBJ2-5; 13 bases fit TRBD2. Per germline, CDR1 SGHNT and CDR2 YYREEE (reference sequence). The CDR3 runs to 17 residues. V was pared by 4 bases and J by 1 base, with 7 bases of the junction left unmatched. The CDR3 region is CASSPTGLAGPQETQYF. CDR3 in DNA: TGTGCCAGCAGCCCGACGGGACTAGCGGGGCCCCAAGAGACCCAGTACTTC.

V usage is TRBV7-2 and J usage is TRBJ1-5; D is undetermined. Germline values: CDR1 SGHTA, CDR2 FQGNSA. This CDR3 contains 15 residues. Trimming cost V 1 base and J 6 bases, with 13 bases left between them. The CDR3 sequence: CASSLGLAGGQPQHF. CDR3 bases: TGTGCCAGCAGCTTAGGATTGGCGGGAGGTCAGCCCCAGCATTTT.